Listed below are T cell receptor beta chains from one sample, sequenced in a study of blood T cell repertoires in COVID-19. The assay was immunoSEQ multiplex PCR, and TCRdb's table has in-frame clones only and misses some. This sample has about 180,000 clones, with around 86% found just once. The specimen sequenced was peripheral blood. These receptors were taken from a man aged 50-60 years with active or convalescent COVID-19. Each CDR3 is given with its conserved first and last residue. A D gene is named only where the DNA matches it firmly. Clone size is stated in some rows and not others, as once, few, many or a class when expanded.

V gene	clone size	J gene	D gene	CDR3 DNA	CDR3 protein
TRBV4-3	NA	TRBJ1-5	NA	TGCGCCAGCAGCCAAGATTGGGGGGTAGGCAATCAGCCCCAGCATTTT	CASSQDWGVGNQPQHF
TRBV12-3/TRBV12-4	NA	TRBJ2-7	NA	TGTGCCAGCAGCGGAGGGTATACTACCGAGCAGTACTTC	CASSGGYTTEQYF
TRBV10-3	once	TRBJ2-3	TRBD1	TGTGCCATCAGTGGGGGACAGGGCTCCGATACGCAGTATTTT	CAISGGQGSDTQYF
TRBV9	NA	TRBJ2-7	NA	TGTGCCAGCAGCGTAGCTAGTACTAGAAACGAGCAGTACTTC	CASSVASTRNEQYF
TRBV6-5	NA	TRBJ2-3	TRBD2	TGTGCCAGCAGCAAGCGGGAGAACACAGATACGCAGTATTTT	CASSKRENTDTQYF
TRBV27	NA	TRBJ1-3	TRBD1	TGTGCCAGCAGAGCAGGGGGCGCGGGAAACACCATATATTTT	CASRAGGAGNTIYF
TRBV30	NA	TRBJ2-4	TRBD2	TGTGCCTGGGCTCCCGGGACTAGCGGAGCCAAAAACATTCAGTACTTC	CAWAPGTSGAKNIQYF
TRBV6-5	NA	TRBJ2-1	TRBD2	TGTGCCAGCAGTAGCGGGAGGACCAATGAGCAGTTCTTC	CASSSGRTNEQFF
TRBV7-2	few	TRBJ2-1	NA	TGTGCCAGCAGCAACGGACGGGGGTCCTACAATGAGCAGTTCTTC	CASSNGRGSYNEQFF
TRBV2	once	TRBJ2-5	TRBD2	TGTGCCACCAGGGGACTAGCGGGAGAGACCCAGTACTTC	CATRGLAGETQYF
TRBV5-1	NA	TRBJ1-5	NA	TGCGCCAGCAGCTTGGTTCAGGGGCGGGATCAGCCCCAGCATTTT	CASSLVQGRDQPQHF
TRBV18	NA	TRBJ1-3	NA	TGTGCCAGCTCACCACCGTCCCAGATTGGAAACACCATATATTTT	CASSPPSQIGNTIYF
TRBV5-1	NA	TRBJ1-1	TRBD1	TGCGCCAGCAGCTTACAGGGGCAATCGAACACTGAAGCTTTCTTT	CASSLQGQSNTEAFF
TRBV6-4	NA	TRBJ1-6	NA	TGTGCCAGCAGTGCAGGATATAATTCACCCCTCCACTTT	CASSAGYNSPLHF
TRBV7-2	NA	TRBJ1-2	TRBD1	TGTGCCAGCAGCCAAAACTGGGGACAGAACTATGGCTACACCTTC	CASSQNWGQNYGYTF
TRBV18	NA	TRBJ2-1	TRBD1	TGTGCCAGCTCACTATCCCGACAGGGATCCGGCGAGCAGTTCTTC	CASSLSRQGSGEQFF
TRBV30	NA	TRBJ2-5	NA	TGTGCCCGCTCCTCAGGCCTCGGGAGCCAAGAGACCCAGTACTTC	CARSSGLGSQETQYF
TRBV14	NA	TRBJ2-1	NA	TGTGCCAGCAGACTCGTATTCCAGGGGGAGCAGTTCTTC	CASRLVFQGEQFF
TRBV5-1	NA	TRBJ1-2	NA	TGCGCCAGCAGCTTAGTTAGGGGGTCCAGCTATGGCTACACCTTC	CASSLVRGSSYGYTF
TRBV10-1	NA	TRBJ2-3	TRBD1	TGCGCCAGCAGCCAGACAGGGACCGATACGCAGTATTTT	CASSQTGTDTQYF
TRBV28	NA	TRBJ2-7	TRBD1	TGTGCCAGCAGTTCCAGGGGGAACGAGCAGTACTTC	CASSSRGNEQYF
TRBV5-1	NA	TRBJ1-1	NA	TGCGCCAGCAGCCTGGAGGGACACCTTCTTGAAGCTTTCTTT	CASSLEGHLLEAFF
TRBV30	once	TRBJ2-1	TRBD2	TGTGCCTGGAGCCCAAGGGCTAGCGGTAATGAGCAGTTCTTC	CAWSPRASGNEQFF
TRBV3-1/TRBV3-2	once	TRBJ2-5	NA	TGTGCCAGCAGCCTACTGGACCAAGAGACCCAGTACTTC	CASSLLDQETQYF
TRBV7-6	NA	TRBJ2-5	NA	TGTGCCAGCAGCTTACTCGGACAGCTTAACCCGGAGACCCAGTACTTC	CASSLLGQLNPETQYF
TRBV20-1	NA	TRBJ2-6	TRBD2	TGCAGTGCTAGTTTGGCTAGCGGTCCTCCTGGGGCCAACGTCCTGACTTTC	CSASLASGPPGANVLTF
TRBV7-9	NA	TRBJ1-1	NA	TGTGCCAGCAGCTTGGGGGCTTCTAACACTGAAGCTTTCTTT	CASSLGASNTEAFF
TRBV19	NA	TRBJ2-1	TRBD2	TGTGCCAGCGCTGGGATGGGGGGGAATGAGCAGTTCTTC	CASAGMGGNEQFF
TRBV5-1	NA	TRBJ1-2	TRBD1	TGCGCCAGCAGCGCCACAAGCCCCGACAGGGTGACGGGGGATGGCTACACCTTC	CASSATSPDRVTGDGYTF
TRBV18	NA	TRBJ2-1	TRBD2	TGTGCCAGCTCACCTCAGTTTAGCGGGGGGGCCGGTGAGCAGTTCTTC	CASSPQFSGGAGEQFF
TRBV3-1/TRBV3-2	once	TRBJ1-2	NA	TGTGCCAGCAGCCAAACACCCAGGCTAAACTATGGCTACACCTTC	CASSQTPRLNYGYTF
TRBV5-1	NA	TRBJ2-7	NA	TGCGCCAGCAGCTTAGGGGTGGGGTTGATCTACGAGCAGTACTTC	CASSLGVGLIYEQYF
TRBV18	NA	TRBJ2-4	TRBD1	TGTGCCAGCTCACTTGGGCAGGGGGCTGCGAACATTCAGTACTTC	CASSLGQGAANIQYF
TRBV4-1	NA	TRBJ2-7	NA	TGCGCCAGCAGCCAAGGAACTGGGGGGAACGAGCAGTACTTC	CASSQGTGGNEQYF
TRBV20-1	NA	TRBJ2-1	NA	TGCAGTGCTAGTTCGGGACTAGGGGGCGATGAGCAGTTCTTC	CSASSGLGGDEQFF
TRBV7-9	NA	TRBJ1-4	TRBD1	TGTGCCAGCAGCTCGACAGGGGGGAGTTACGAAAAACTGTTTTTT	CASSSTGGSYEKLFF
TRBV28	NA	TRBJ2-5	NA	TGTGCCACCCAAGGAGCAGTTCGAGAGACCCAGTACTTC	CATQGAVRETQYF
TRBV4-1	NA	TRBJ1-2	TRBD1	TGCGCCAGCAGCCCTAGGACAGGGGAATATGGCTACACCTTC	CASSPRTGEYGYTF
TRBV14	NA	TRBJ1-1	NA	TGTGCCAGCAGCCGTAGTAGTATGGTGGCTTTCTTT	CASSRSSMVAFF
TRBV7-9	NA	TRBJ1-6	TRBD1	TGTGCCAGCAGCTCCTCCGGGACAGACAATTCACCCCTCCACTTT	CASSSSGTDNSPLHF
TRBV15	NA	TRBJ1-1	NA	TGTGCCACCAGCAGAGACAGGTCGGGGGGCACTGAAGCTTTCTTT	CATSRDRSGGTEAFF
TRBV13	NA	TRBJ1-6	NA	TGTGCCAGCAGCTTACGGGGGGCACCCCTCCACTTT	CASSLRGAPLHF
TRBV10-2	NA	TRBJ2-7	TRBD1	TGCGCCAGCGGACAGGGGGCGGTATACGAGCAGTACTTC	CASGQGAVYEQYF
TRBV7-9	NA	TRBJ2-3	NA	TGTGCCAGCAGCTTAGCGCGGGGCGGGGATCCAGATACGCAGTATTTT	CASSLARGGDPDTQYF
TRBV10-3	NA	TRBJ2-2	NA	TGTGCCATCAGTGATCTCGTGGGGGGGCGAACCGGGGAGCTGTTTTTT	CAISDLVGGRTGELFF
TRBV30	few	TRBJ2-7	TRBD1	TGTGCCTGGACTCCCTCCGGAGTTGAGTGGGACAGGAGCTCCTACGAGCAGTACTTC	CAWTPSGVEWDRSSYEQYF
TRBV4-2	NA	TRBJ2-2	TRBD1	TGTGCCAGCAGCCAAGAAAGCCGGGACAGGAGAAACACCGGGGAGCTGTTTTTT	CASSQESRDRRNTGELFF
TRBV15	NA	TRBJ2-1	NA	TGTGCCACCAGCATAAACAATGAGCAGTTCTTC	CATSINNEQFF
TRBV11-2	NA	TRBJ2-7	TRBD1	TGTGCCAGCAGCCCAGGACAGGGCTCCTACGAGCAGTACTTC	CASSPGQGSYEQYF
TRBV10-3	NA	TRBJ1-2	NA	TGTGCCATCAGTGATACAGACTATGGCTACACCTTC	CAISDTDYGYTF
TRBV6-5	NA	TRBJ2-1	TRBD2	TGTGCCAGCAGGGAGCGGGGTGAGCAGTTCTTC	CASRERGEQFF
TRBV5-4	NA	TRBJ2-5	TRBD1	TGTGCCAGCGGACAAGGGGGCGGGCTCGAGACCCAGTACTTC	CASGQGGGLETQYF
TRBV30	NA	TRBJ1-6	TRBD1	TGTGCCTGGAGTGTGATGGAGGGACAGGGTGGTTCACCCCTCCACTTT	CAWSVMEGQGGSPLHF